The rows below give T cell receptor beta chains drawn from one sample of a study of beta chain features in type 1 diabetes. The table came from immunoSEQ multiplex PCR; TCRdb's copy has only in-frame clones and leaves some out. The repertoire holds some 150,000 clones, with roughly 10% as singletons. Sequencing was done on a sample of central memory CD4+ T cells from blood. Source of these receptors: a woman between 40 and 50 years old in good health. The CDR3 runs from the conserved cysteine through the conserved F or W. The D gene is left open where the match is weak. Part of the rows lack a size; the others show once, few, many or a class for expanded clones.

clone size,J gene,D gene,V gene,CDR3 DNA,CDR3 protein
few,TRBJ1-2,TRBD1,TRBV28,TGTGCCAGCGCCCAATCAGGGGGCGATACCTATGGCTACACCTTC,CASAQSGGDTYGYTF
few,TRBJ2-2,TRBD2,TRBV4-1,TGCGCCAGCAGCCAAGAGACGGGACTAGCGGCAAACACCGGGGAGCTGTTTTTT,CASSQETGLAANTGELFF
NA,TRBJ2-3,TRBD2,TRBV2,TGTGCCAGCAGCCCTAGGGGACTAGCGAGCCGCACAGATACGCAGTATTTT,CASSPRGLASRTDTQYF
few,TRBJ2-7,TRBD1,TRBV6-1,TGTGCCAGCAGTCCCGACAGGGTCCCCTACGAGCAGTACTTC,CASSPDRVPYEQYF
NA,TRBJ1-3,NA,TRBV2,TGTGCCAGCAGTGTGACAGCAGCGGGAAACACCATATATTTT,CASSVTAAGNTIYF
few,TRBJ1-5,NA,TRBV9,TGTGCCAGCAGCCGTAACCCGGAGCAGCCCCAGCATTTT,CASSRNPEQPQHF
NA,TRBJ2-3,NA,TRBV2,TGTGCCAGCAGTGAACGAGGGCCAGATACGCAGTATTTT,CASSERGPDTQYF
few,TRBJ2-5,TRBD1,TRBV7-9,TGTGCCAGCAGCTTAGACCCGGGACAGGGGGCCGAGACCCAGTACTTC,CASSLDPGQGAETQYF
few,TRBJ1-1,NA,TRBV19,TGTGCCAGTAGTTCCAACAGAGAGAACACTGAAGCTTTCTTT,CASSSNRENTEAFF
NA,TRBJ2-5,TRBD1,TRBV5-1,TGCGCCAGCAGCTTGGAGCCCACAGGGGGCCCAAAGACCCAGTACTTC,CASSLEPTGGPKTQYF
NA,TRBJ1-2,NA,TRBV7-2,TGTGCCAGCAGCTTAGAGTACAGGGTTTACTATGGCTACACCTTC,CASSLEYRVYYGYTF
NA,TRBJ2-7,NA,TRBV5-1,TGCGCCAGCAGCTCTGACAGTTTTCCCTACGAGCAGTACTTC,CASSSDSFPYEQYF
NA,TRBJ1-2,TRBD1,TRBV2,TGTGCCATCGGGACAGGGCCCTCCTATGGCTACACCTTC,CAIGTGPSYGYTF
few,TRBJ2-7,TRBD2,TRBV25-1,TGTGCCAGCAGCCTTAGCGGGGGGACTGCGAGGGTTCAGTACTTC,CASSLSGGTARVQYF
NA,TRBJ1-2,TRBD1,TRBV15,TGTGCCACCAGTCCCGAGGGGGACAGGGGAGGCTACACCTTC,CATSPEGDRGGYTF
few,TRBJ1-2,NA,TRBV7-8,TGTGCCAGCCTTGACGGGGGTTTAGGCTATGGCTACACCTTC,CASLDGGLGYGYTF
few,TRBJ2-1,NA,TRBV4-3,TGCGCCAGCAGCCTGGCAGGGTACAATGAGCAGTTCTTC,CASSLAGYNEQFF
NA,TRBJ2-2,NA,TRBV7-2,TGTGCCAGCGAGCACGACTCATCACTACTACCCAAAGCGGACGGGGAGCTGTTTTTT,CASEHDSSLLPKADGELFF